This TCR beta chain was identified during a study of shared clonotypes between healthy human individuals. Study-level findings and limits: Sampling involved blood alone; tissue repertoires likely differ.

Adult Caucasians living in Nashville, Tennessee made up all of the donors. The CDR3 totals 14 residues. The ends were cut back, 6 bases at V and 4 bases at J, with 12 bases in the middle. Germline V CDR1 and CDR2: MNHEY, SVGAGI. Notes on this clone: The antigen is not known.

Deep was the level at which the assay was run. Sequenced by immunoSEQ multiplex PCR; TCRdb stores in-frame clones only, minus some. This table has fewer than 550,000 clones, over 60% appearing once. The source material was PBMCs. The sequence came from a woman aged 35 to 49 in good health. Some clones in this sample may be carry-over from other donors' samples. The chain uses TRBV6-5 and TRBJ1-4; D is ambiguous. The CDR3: CASRGMRDNEKLFF. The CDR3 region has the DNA TGTGCCAGCAGAGGGATGAGGGATAATGAAAAACTGTTTTTT.